The 17 T cell receptor beta chains presented below share a single source sample, sequenced in a study of blood T cells in healthy people across ages. The authors ran a second PCR of about 6 to 11 cycles using a sample-barcoded 5' primer and a J-beta primer mix. TCRdb re-called the 5' RACE reads with MiXCR, one entry per CDR3 protein. The sample holds 920,000 or so distinct CDR3 sequences; 40% to 45% are singletons and the top ten take 18%. Material: blood. The receptors were sampled from a woman aged 60-75 years in good health.

This clonotype was counted a few times. V is TRBV2 and J is TRBJ2-5; 8 bases align to TRBD2. Per germline, CDR1 SNHLY and CDR2 FYNNEI. The V segment lost 6 bases and the J segment 2 bases; nucleotides outside the gene matches: 8. The CDR3 consists of 15 residues. The CDR3 sequence: CASSPGGTSQETQYF. CDR3 DNA: TGTGCCAGCAGCCCAGGCGGGACTAGTCAAGAGACCCAGTACTTC.

This chain connects TRBV18 to TRBJ2-5; weak D call: TRBD2 (5 bases). Per the germline V gene, CDR1 is KGHSH and CDR2 is LQKENI. The CDR3 runs to 16 residues. V was trimmed by 1 base and J by 1 base, leaving 13 bases between them. The CDR3 reads CASSPLKGGFQETQYF. The CDR3 coding sequence is TGTGCCAGCTCACCACTTAAAGGAGGATTCCAAGAGACCCAGTACTTC.

The chain uses TRBV5-7 and TRBJ2-7; TRBD2 is a possible D gene (6 bases). TRBV5-7 is marked as an open reading frame, function uncertain. This CDR3 has 14 residues. V dropped 6 bases and J dropped 3 bases, with 16 bases sitting between them. In DNA form, the CDR3 reads TGTGCCAGCACCCGCGGGACGGGAAACTACGAGCAGTACTTC. The encoded protein is CASTRGTGNYEQYF.

This clonotype was detected a few times. The chain recombines TRBV7-8 with TRBJ2-7; 10 bases map to TRBD2. J lost 4 bases, V lost 2 bases, and 11 bases had no gene match. Looked up from germline, CDR1 is SGHVS and CDR2 is FQNEAQ. CDR3 size: 17 residues. The CDR3 bases are TGTGCCAGCAGCTTACCCCTCCGGGGGACTAGCGCGTACGAGCAGTACTTC. It translates to CASSLPLRGTSAYEQYF.

About this clonotype: One end of the junction varies from germline; a read error may be responsible. The V call is TRBV29-1, the J call TRBJ2-6; D gene ambiguous. The CDR3 covers 15 residues. Germline CDR1 and CDR2: SQVTM and ANQGSEA. The CDR3 spells CSVDSHHSGVNVLTF. DNA for the CDR3: TGCAGCGTTGATAGTCACCACTCTGGGGTCAACGTCCTGACTTTC.

V and J are TRBV21-1 and TRBJ2-7; the table's D gene call, TRBD2, was not cross checked with the DNA. TRBV21-1 is termed a pseudogene. The CDR3 is made up of 18 amino acids. Written as DNA, the CDR3 is TGTACCAGCAGCAACGGCCCGAGAGGAGGGCCGAGCTCCTACGAGCAGTACTTC. Its translation is CTSSNGPRGGPSSYEQYF.

The V gene is TRBV6-6, the J gene TRBJ2-7; the match to TRBD2 covers 11 bases. This CDR3 region has 16 residues. Trimming at V came to 2 bases and at J to 2 bases, leaving 5 bases not matched to a gene. Germline loops: CDR1 MNHNY, CDR2 SVGAGI (reference sequence). CDR3 sequence reads: CASSYVAGGLAYEQYF. In DNA form, the CDR3 reads TGTGCCAGCAGTTACGTAGCGGGAGGGCTAGCCTACGAGCAGTACTTC.

The genes are TRBV7-9 and TRBJ2-3; 8 nucleotides agree with TRBD2. With V trimmed by 5 bases and J by 4 bases, 17 bases remained unmatched. CDR1 is SEHNR, CDR2 FQNEAQ, per germline (reference sequence). This CDR3 comprises 18 residues. The chain's CDR3 is CASSPHGEAGEDPDTQYF. In DNA form, the CDR3 reads TGTGCCAGCAGCCCTCATGGCGAAGCGGGAGAGGATCCAGATACGCAGTATTTT.

The chain links TRBV29-1 to TRBJ1-1, with D tentatively TRBD1 (6 bases). Per the germline V gene, CDR1 is SQVTM and CDR2 is ANQGSEA. The CDR3 loop spans 16 amino acids. V dropped 6 bases and J dropped 1 base, with 21 bases sitting between them. Written as DNA, the CDR3 is TGCAGCGTCTTTAATCAGGGACAAGCACCGAACACTGAAGCTTTCTTT. This translates into CSVFNQGQAPNTEAFF. Complete variable domain (other parts from reference TRBV29-1 and TRBJ1-1): SAVISQKPSRDICQRGTSLTIQCQVDSQVTMMFWYRQQPGQSLTLIATANQGSEATYESGFVIDKFPISRPNLTFSTLTVSNMSPEDSSIYLCSVFNQGQAPNTEAFFGQGTRLTVV.

This clonotype was picked up a small number of times. The chain combines TRBV12-3 or TRBV12-4 with TRBJ1-2; 7 bases match TRBD1. V lost 6 bases to trimming and J lost 6 bases; unmatched junction nucleotides: 7. The CDR3 sequence is 13 residues long. The CDR3 is CASRPRQGHGYTF. DNA of the CDR3: TGTGCCAGCAGGCCCCGACAGGGTCATGGCTACACCTTC.

This clonotype has at least ten counts. The junction and the germline gene differ at one end; a read error may be behind it. V is TRBV5-1 and J is TRBJ2-1; 7 nucleotides align to TRBD2. From germline, CDR1 is SGHRS and CDR2 YFSETQ. The CDR3 extends over 15 amino acids. The CDR3 loop reads CASSSSGNSYNEQFF. The CDR3 DNA reads as TGTGCCAGCAGCTCAAGCGGGAACTCCTACAATGAGCAGTTCTTC.

The CDR3, as DNA: TGTGCCAGCAGCTTATGGGACAGTGAAGCTTTCTTT. It translates to CASSLWDSEAFF. The rearrangement uses TRBV7-8 and TRBJ1-1; 7 nucleotides line up with TRBD1. J was trimmed by 7 bases and V by 2 bases; bases with no gene match: 1. The CDR3 sequence is 12 residues long. Germline lookup yields CDR1 SGHVS and CDR2 FQNEAQ.

The chain uses TRBV5-6 and TRBJ2-3; D remains unclear. Germline loops: CDR1 SGHDT, CDR2 YYEEEE. CDR3 size: 15 residues. Trimming left V 0 bases short and J 2 bases short, with 10 bases between. The CDR3 here is CASSLVADFTDTQYF. The CDR3 coding sequence is TGTGCCAGCAGCTTGGTGGCGGATTTCACAGATACGCAGTATTTT.

The V gene is TRBV20-1, the J gene TRBJ2-3, with 8 bases fitting TRBD2. This CDR3 region has 16 residues. Germline CDR1 is DFQATT and CDR2 is SNEGSKA (reference sequence). V dropped 0 bases and J dropped 2; count of bases not matched to a gene: 7. The CDR3 loop reads CSARDTGGVDTDTQYF. CDR3 in DNA: TGCAGTGCTAGAGATACGGGGGGGGTTGACACAGATACGCAGTATTTT.

This clonotype was seen a few times. The chain is built from TRBV9 and TRBJ2-3; 10 bases align to TRBD1. J lost 3 bases, V lost 1 base, and 8 bases had no gene match. Germline V gene data show CDR1 as SGDLS and CDR2 as YYNGEE. CDR3 size: 17 residues. The DNA of the CDR3 is TGTGCCAGCAGCGTACCGGCGACAGGGGGCTCGACAGATACGCAGTATTTT. The encoded protein is CASSVPATGGSTDTQYF.

Concerning this clonotype itself: This clone may be a read error of a much larger clone one base away. The chain is built from TRBV27 and TRBJ2-1; no definite D call. The V end lost 5 bases, the J end lost 9 bases, and 8 bases lay between the germline ends. CDR3 length equals 11 residues. Germline lookup yields CDR1 MNHEY and CDR2 SMNVEV (reference sequence). The CDR3 nucleotides are TGTGCCAGCAGTACACCTAGTGAGCAGTTCTTC. Encoded protein: CASSTPSEQFF.

This clonotype was seen once. CDR3 in DNA: TGCAGTGCTAGCAAGCCAGGGCCCCCCTACGAGCAGTACTTC. Amino acids: CSASKPGPPYEQYF. The chain recombines TRBV20-1 with TRBJ2-5; possible D gene TRBD1, 5 bases. The last part of the DNA fits TRBJ2-7 better; the J call may be wrong. Germline V CDR1 and CDR2: DFQATT, SNEGSKA (reference sequence). The CDR3 is 14 amino acids.